This TCR beta chain was obtained from a study of early T cells in non-severe SARS-CoV-2 infection (dated by TCRdb to 2020 to 2023). About the full investigation: Bulk RNA from unsorted whole blood was used for TCR sequencing, so alpha and beta chains could not be paired.

Note on this clonotype: Its antigen is still unknown. No quality values exist for individual bases; no much larger clone is one base distant.

The study was a case-control design nested within a healthcare worker cohort in London, UK, with weekly nasopharyngeal swab PCR tests and blood sampling. Between 23 and 31 March 2020, the week of the UK lockdown, healthcare workers were enrolled and then followed up weekly for as long as 16 weeks. Library construction relied on 5' RACE. Sequencing instrument: NextSeq 500. To correct for sequencing error and PCR bias, the TCR library protocol tagged individual cDNA molecules with unique molecular identifiers. Sequencing covered both TCR alpha and beta chains, and within each sample the abundances of alpha and beta sequences were tightly co-correlated. Per the source publication's procedure: Decombinator V4 was used to annotate the V gene, J gene and CDR3 of the TCR sequences. TCRs were defined as expanded if a significant change between any two time points was detected under a Poisson model with p below 0.0001. TCR abundances were normalised to the total number of TCRs sequenced in each sample and reported as counts per million. VDJdb, accessed 1 November 2021, was searched for CMV, EBV and SARS-CoV-2 annotated TCRs, with TCRs annotated for multiple antigens excluded. TCRdb redid the processing of the public reads, applying fastp at Q25 and MiXCR, and retained in-frame beta chains. Here each entry gathers all rows of one CDR3 protein and keeps the most common genes and DNA. The V and J calls follow TCRdb's processing rather than the paper's. A total of about 50,000 distinct CDR3 sequences appear in this sample, almost 9.5% of them only once. Of the sample, 14% to 15% falls within the top ten clones.

Overall study results and their limits: VDJdb matching was skewed toward anti-spike CD8 responses and likely underestimated virus-specific expansions by missing private and CD4 specificities.

Sequenced material: whole blood. This TCR came from an adult who was a healthcare worker with PCR-confirmed SARS-CoV-2 infection or an uninfected control (not recorded which).

The DNA sequence is as follows: TGTGCCAGCAGCGAAATCACTAGGACCGAGATCCAGCATTTT. Its amino acids are CASSEITRTEIQHF. Recombination joined TRBV12-3 or TRBV12-4 with TRBJ1-5; the D gene is unclear. Measured from the cysteine to the phenylalanine, the CDR3 is 14 residues long. Solely the CDR3 DNA is kept, with 42 bases framed from the first base. The V and J ends are trimmed by 6 bases and 12 bases, leaving 21 bases between them.